The next 28 T cell receptor beta chains were all read from a single sample in a study of identical twins. TCRdb used MiXCR to reprocess the 5' RACE reads, holding one entry per CDR3 protein. Here the sample spans about 530,000 distinct CDR3 sequences, 20% to 25% being singletons. The data were also submitted as part of a second study, on yellow fever vaccine responses in identical twins.

Input material: CD4+ T cells sorted from blood. The origin of the receptors is a woman under 30 in good health.

V gene TRBV29-1 combines with J gene TRBJ2-2, with 9 bases aligning to TRBD2. Germline V gene sequence: CDR1 SQVTM, CDR2 ANQGSEA. CDR3 length: 13 residues. Trimming cost V 7 bases and J 3 bases; bases outside gene matches: 3. The CDR3 spells CSGRGGDTGELFF. DNA of the CDR3: TGCAGCGGGCGGGGGGGCGACACCGGGGAGCTGTTTTTT.

This CDR3 is CASSLSQGPGYTF. The CDR3 DNA reads as TGTGCCAGCAGTTTATCACAGGGTCCTGGCTACACCTTC. The genes are TRBV7-9 and TRBJ1-2; possible D gene TRBD1, 6 bases. CDR3 length: 13 amino acids. Germline loops: CDR1 SEHNR, CDR2 FQNEAQ (reference sequence). The germline V and J ends were trimmed by 6 bases and 7 bases, with 15 bases remaining between them.

This rearrangement joins TRBV7-3 to TRBJ1-2; TRBD1 is a possible D gene (6 bases). From germline, CDR1 is SGHTA and CDR2 FQGTGA. Trimming took 2 bases from V and 3 from J, leaving 7 bases between them. This CDR3 is built from 13 residues. CDR3 DNA sequence: TGTGCCAGCAGCTTAGGACAGTACTATGGCTACACCTTC. As protein: CASSLGQYYGYTF.

This clonotype was seen a few times. V usage is TRBV5-1 and J usage is TRBJ2-3, with TRBD2 matching 11 bases. The CDR3 length is 16 residues. Trimming took 4 bases from V and 2 from J; bases not matched to a gene: 6. CDR1 is SGHRS, CDR2 YFSETQ, per germline. Here the CDR3 DNA reads TGCGCCAGCAGCCAGGGACTAGCGGTTCACACAGATACGCAGTATTTT. Translated, it gives CASSQGLAVHTDTQYF.

The chain uses TRBV10-3 and TRBJ1-2; 7 bases match TRBD1. Looked up from germline, CDR1 is ENHRY and CDR2 is SYGVKD. The CDR3 runs 13 residues. V lost 4 bases and J lost 7; bases outside the gene matches: 6. This CDR3 reads CAISGQGVGGYTF. The CDR3 coding sequence is TGTGCCATCAGTGGACAGGGTGTAGGTGGCTACACCTTC.

In this sample, this clonotype turned up a few times. The V call is TRBV12-3 or TRBV12-4, the J call TRBJ2-5; D not resolved. V gave up 2 bases and J gave up 1 base, with 8 bases separating them. This CDR3 is 14 amino acids long. This CDR3 reads CASSLLRVQETQYF. Written as DNA, the CDR3 is TGTGCCAGCAGTTTACTAAGGGTCCAAGAGACCCAGTACTTC.

J is TRBJ2-1 and V is TRBV20-1, with 10 bases identical to TRBD2. Trimming removed 7 bases from V and 6 bases from J; junction bases left unmatched: 6. The germline V gene has CDR1 DFQATT and CDR2 SNEGSKA (reference sequence). The CDR3 extends over 13 amino acids. The CDR3 here is CSVYLAGVNEQFF. The CDR3 DNA reads TGCAGTGTCTATCTAGCGGGAGTCAATGAGCAGTTCTTC.

The sample holds a few counts of this clonotype. This sequence joins TRBV12-3 or TRBV12-4 and TRBJ2-1; TRBD1 agrees at 8 bases. The CDR3 spans 17 residues. The V and J ends lost 6 bases and 3 bases, in that order; junction bases with no gene match: 13. The DNA for the CDR3 is TGTGCCAGCAGACCCCCCAGGACAGGGAAAATCTACAATGAGCAGTTCTTC. Translated, it gives CASRPPRTGKIYNEQFF.

The chain has TRBV7-9 and TRBJ2-1; 10 bases map to TRBD1. Germline V lookup: CDR1 SEHNR, CDR2 FQNEAQ (reference sequence). J gave up 8 bases and V 7 bases, and 8 bases lay outside the gene matches. This CDR3 region has 14 residues. CDR3 nucleotide sequence: TGTGCCAGCACCACGACAGGGGGCGGAGATGAGCAGTTCTTC. Translated: CASTTTGGGDEQFF.

The rearrangement joins TRBV29-1 to TRBJ1-1, with D hard to call. This CDR3 has 13 amino acids. Germline V lookup: CDR1 SQVTM, CDR2 ANQGSEA. Trimming removed 7 bases at V and 0 bases at J, with 12 bases between. The CDR3 bases are TGCAGCGCCCACGCCCAATTGAACACTGAAGCTTTCTTT. Amino acids: CSAHAQLNTEAFF. The whole variable domain, filled in from reference TRBV29-1 and TRBJ1-1, reads SAVISQKPSRDICQRGTSLTIQCQVDSQVTMMFWYRQQPGQSLTLIATANQGSEATYESGFVIDKFPISRPNLTFSTLTVSNMSPEDSSIYLCSAHAQLNTEAFFGQGTRLTVV.

This clonotype was seen more than once but under ten times. The J gene is TRBJ2-1, the V gene TRBV5-1; 9 nucleotides line up with TRBD2. V lost 6 bases and J lost 7; bases outside the gene matches: 14. The germline gives CDR1 SGHRS, CDR2 YFSETQ. The CDR3 totals 16 residues. The CDR3 sequence is CASNLRSSGVSNEQFF. The CDR3 DNA reads TGCGCCAGCAACCTGAGGTCTAGCGGGGTGTCGAATGAGCAGTTCTTC.

This clonotype was picked up a small number of times. The rearrangement joins TRBV7-9 to TRBJ2-2; D gene uncertain. V lost 5 bases and J 3 bases, leaving 10 bases between the germline ends. The CDR3 loop spans 14 amino acids. Germline V lookup: CDR1 SEHNR, CDR2 FQNEAQ (reference sequence). CDR3 sequence (DNA): TGTGCCAGCAGCGTGTCTCGGGACACCGGGGAGCTGTTTTTT. It translates to CASSVSRDTGELFF. Together with reference TRBV7-9 and TRBJ2-2, the CDR3 gives the full variable domain: DTGVSQNPRHKITKRGQNVTFRCDPISEHNRLYWYRQTLGQGPEFLTYFQNEAQLEKSRLLSDRFSAERPKGSFSTLEIQRTEQGDSAMYLCASSVSRDTGELFFGEGSRLTVL.

V usage is TRBV18 and J usage is TRBJ2-5; TRBD2 is a possible D gene (5 bases). With 0 bases removed from V and 5 bases from J, the gap between germline ends came to 13 bases. The CDR3 covers 15 residues. Germline CDR1 reads KGHSH; CDR2 reads LQKENI. The CDR3: CASSPPSDYGETQYF. In DNA form, the CDR3 reads TGTGCCAGCTCACCACCGTCAGACTACGGGGAGACCCAGTACTTC. Combining the CDR3 with reference TRBV18 and TRBJ2-5 gives the whole variable domain NAGVMQNPRHLVRRRGQEARLRCSPMKGHSHVYWYRQLPEEGLKFMVYLQKENIIDESGMPKERFSAEFPKEGPSILRIQQVVRGDSAAYFCASSPPSDYGETQYFGPGTRLLVL.

The gene calls are TRBV7-9 and TRBJ2-2; possibly TRBD2 for D (6 bases). Germline V gives CDR1 SEHNR, CDR2 FQNEAQ (reference sequence). V was cut by 6 bases and J by 0 bases, with 17 bases left in between. The CDR3 sequence is 17 residues long. The CDR3 bases are TGTGCCAGCAGACGATGGCTGGGGGACTCGAACACCGGGGAGCTGTTTTTT. The encoded protein is CASRRWLGDSNTGELFF.

The rearrangement links TRBV3-1 to TRBJ2-3, with D perhaps matching TRBD2 (6 bases). There are 15 residues in the CDR3. From germline, CDR1 is LGHDT and CDR2 YNNKEL (reference sequence). The germline V and J ends were trimmed by 3 bases and 3 bases, with 13 bases remaining between them. CDR3 region: CASSHYGSQTDTQYF. CDR3 bases: TGTGCCAGCAGCCACTACGGGAGTCAGACAGATACGCAGTATTTT.

This clonotype was observed a few times. This chain connects TRBV7-9 to TRBJ2-3; D remains ambiguous. The CDR3 runs 14 residues. Trimming left V 6 bases short and J 0 bases short, with 10 bases between. CDR1 is SEHNR, CDR2 FQNEAQ, per germline (reference sequence). Here the CDR3 reads CASRDGSSTDTQYF. The CDR3 DNA reads TGTGCCAGCAGAGACGGATCTAGCACAGATACGCAGTATTTT.

The rearrangement uses TRBV12-3 or TRBV12-4 and TRBJ1-1; D perhaps matches TRBD1 (5 bases). The CDR3 contains 14 residues. Trimming took 6 bases from V and 0 from J, leaving 11 bases between them. CDR3 region: CASSRSGVNTEAFF. CDR3 sequence (DNA): TGTGCCAGCAGCCGATCGGGGGTGAACACTGAAGCTTTCTTT.

In this sample, this clonotype turned up a few times. The chain joins TRBV12-3 or TRBV12-4 to TRBJ1-5, with D unclear. V lost 3 bases and J lost 0, with 9 bases in between. This CDR3 is 15 amino acids long. The CDR3 DNA follows: TGTGCCAGCAGTTTTGCCAGTGATAGCAATCAGCCCCAGCATTTT. It translates to CASSFASDSNQPQHF.

The chain couples TRBV20-1 to TRBJ2-1; possibly TRBD2 for D (5 bases). This CDR3 spans 14 amino acids. The germline V gene encodes CDR1 DFQATT and CDR2 SNEGSKA (reference sequence). V was cut by 8 bases and J by 0 bases, with 14 bases left in between. The CDR3 loop reads CSSPGLSSYNEQFF. The CDR3 coding sequence is TGCAGTTCACCGGGGTTGAGCTCCTACAATGAGCAGTTCTTC.

This clonotype has a handful of counts. The chain uses TRBV15 and TRBJ1-5, with 7 bases matching TRBD1. The CDR3 contains 16 residues. Per germline, CDR1 LNHNV and CDR2 YYDKDF (reference sequence). The V segment lost 0 bases and the J segment 5 bases; nucleotides outside the gene matches: 7. CDR3 sequence (DNA): TGTGCCACCAGCAGAGAACCCCAGACAGGGTATCAGCCCCAGCATTTT. Its translation: CATSREPQTGYQPQHF.

The chain couples TRBV24-1 to TRBJ2-3; 13 bases line up with TRBD2. CDR1 and CDR2 from the germline V gene are KGHDR and SFDVKD. J was trimmed by 5 bases and V by 4 bases; bases with no gene match: 8. The CDR3 is 17 amino acids. CDR3 nucleotide sequence: TGTGCCACCAGTGACCCCCGACTAGCGGGAGGTCTAGATACGCAGTATTTT. This sequence encodes CATSDPRLAGGLDTQYF.

This clonotype was counted a few times. The genes are TRBV6-5 and TRBJ1-6; D not certain. V lost 0 bases to trimming and J lost 5 bases, with 14 bases between them. CDR1 and CDR2 from the germline V gene are MNHEY and SVGAGI. The CDR3 has 17 amino acids. The CDR3 loop reads CASSYSFPSHNNSPLHF. CDR3 nucleotides: TGTGCCAGCAGTTACTCGTTTCCCAGTCATAATAATTCACCCCTCCACTTT.

This clonotype was seen a handful of times. The V and J genes are TRBV15 and TRBJ1-2; no definite D call. The CDR3 is 12 amino acids. Trimming removed 4 bases from V and 8 bases from J, with 11 bases in between. Germline V gene sequence: CDR1 LNHNV, CDR2 YYDKDF (reference sequence). The CDR3 coding sequence is TGTGCCACCAGCACAGGCGTCGAGGGCTACACCTTC. It is translated as CATSTGVEGYTF.

V usage is TRBV12-3 or TRBV12-4 and J usage is TRBJ2-6; no definite D call. The CDR3 contains 17 residues. Trimming cost V 4 bases and J 0 bases, with 13 bases left between them. CDR3 amino acids: CASSSGQAISGANVLTF. In nucleotides, the CDR3 is TGTGCCAGCAGTTCTGGGCAGGCCATCTCTGGGGCCAACGTCCTGACTTTC.

V and J are TRBV15 and TRBJ1-1; 10 bases line up with TRBD1. CDR1 and CDR2 (germline): LNHNV, YYDKDF (reference sequence). The trim removed 1 base at V and 3 bases at J, leaving 2 bases unmatched. CDR3 length: 15 residues. The CDR3 region is CATSRGGTGDTEAFF. Here the CDR3 DNA reads TGTGCCACCAGCAGAGGCGGGACAGGGGACACTGAAGCTTTCTTT.

The sample holds a few counts of this clonotype. The chain is built from TRBV5-1 and TRBJ2-7; D call uncertain. V was trimmed by 4 bases and J by 3 bases, leaving 8 bases between them. This CDR3 spans 12 amino acids. CDR1 and CDR2 (germline): SGHRS, YFSETQ. CDR3 sequence: CASSEDGYEQYV. In DNA, the CDR3 is TGCGCCAGCAGCGAGGATGGCTACGAGCAGTACGTC.

The rearrangement links TRBV7-8 to TRBJ2-2, with unresolved D. The CDR3 is 16 amino acids. Germline V gene lookup returns CDR1 SGHVS and CDR2 FQNEAQ. The V gene lost 1 base and the J gene lost 0 bases, with 9 bases spanning the gap. The CDR3 sequence: CASSLVSSPNTGELFF. CDR3 bases: TGTGCCAGCAGCTTAGTTTCCAGTCCGAACACCGGGGAGCTGTTTTTT.

This clonotype has a count of ten or more. The chain combines TRBV10-1 with TRBJ2-7, with 8 positions matching TRBD1. Trimming removed 4 bases from V and 4 bases from J; junction bases left unmatched: 6. CDR3 length equals 14 residues. Germline V gene data show CDR1 as WNHNN and CDR2 as SYGVQD (reference sequence). DNA of the CDR3: TGCGCCAGCAGTGTTCAGGGGGCAAGGTACGAGCAGTACGTC. It translates to CASSVQGARYEQYV.